This T cell receptor (beta chain) is from a study of blood T cell repertoires in COVID-19 (TCRdb year 2020). The study in broad terms: Collaborator samples came from the United States, Italy and Spain and covered acute and convalescent phases of COVID-19. The material from the prospective study consisted of cDNA or gDNA derived from T cells, B-cell-depleted T cells, or PBMCs. Deeply sampled blood TCRbeta repertoires from subjects exposed to, actively infected with, or recovered from COVID-19 were included in the dataset. The repertoires were made available in a free public database intended to serve as a resource for research on the immune response to SARS-CoV-2. The samples were drawn from two sources: the first 160 participants of the ongoing ImmuneRACE study, and about 1,300 subjects contributed by 6 global collaborators. The sample metadata nearly always contained a de-identified subject ID, COVID-19 status, age in years and sex. Where HLA class I and class II types were available, the types were taken from metadata supplied by the sample provider, not from assay-based typing.

Each collaborating institution followed its own protocols to collect whole blood in K2EDTA tubes. For TCRbeta analysis, collaborators shipped samples as frozen whole blood, isolated PBMCs, or DNA extracted from either of those sample types. Comments on this clone: The antigen it binds to is not known. It has no much larger one-base neighbor in the sample; base qualities were not kept.

TCRbeta CDR3 regions were amplified from genomic DNA by means of the immunoSEQ Assay, a bias-controlled multiplex PCR. The study's processing was this. Within the assay, amplification of reference gene primers was used to estimate how many nucleated cells each sample contained. To quantify the absolute abundance of each unique TCRbeta CDR3 rearrangement, sequence reads were collapsed and filtered. For each sample, productive Simpson clonality was calculated as the square root of Simpson's diversity index across productive rearrangements. In its TCRdb copy, this immuneACCESS table keeps in-frame sequences only and misses some clones. Where compared with another copy, unresolved V genes explain less than half of these, and the others have no known cause. V and J calls and clone size come straight from that table; D and trimming were deduced from the DNA. The sample profile shows a few hundred thousand clones; about 91% of them were found once. In total, the top ten clones hold around an eighth of the sample.

General findings and caveats noted by the study authors: How much clinical and demographic metadata was included differed by source and by participant, and the metadata was provided uncurated.

After removal of 4 bases from V and 0 bases from J, the junction retains 10 bases not matched to a gene. Taken from the germline V gene, the CDR1 and CDR2 loops are SGDLS and YYNGEE. Measured from the cysteine to the phenylalanine, the CDR3 is 17 residues long. Just the 51-base CDR3 DNA is kept, in frame starting at base 1. The clonotype originates from a woman aged 60-70 years with acute or convalescent COVID-19. Sequenced sample: peripheral blood. In this chain, TRBV9 is recombined with TRBJ2-1, with 7 bases in between that match TRBD1. The DNA sequence reads TGTGCCAGCAGCCCCGGGACAGTGATTCTCTCCTACAATGAGCAGTTCTTC. Its coded protein is CASSPGTVILSYNEQFF.